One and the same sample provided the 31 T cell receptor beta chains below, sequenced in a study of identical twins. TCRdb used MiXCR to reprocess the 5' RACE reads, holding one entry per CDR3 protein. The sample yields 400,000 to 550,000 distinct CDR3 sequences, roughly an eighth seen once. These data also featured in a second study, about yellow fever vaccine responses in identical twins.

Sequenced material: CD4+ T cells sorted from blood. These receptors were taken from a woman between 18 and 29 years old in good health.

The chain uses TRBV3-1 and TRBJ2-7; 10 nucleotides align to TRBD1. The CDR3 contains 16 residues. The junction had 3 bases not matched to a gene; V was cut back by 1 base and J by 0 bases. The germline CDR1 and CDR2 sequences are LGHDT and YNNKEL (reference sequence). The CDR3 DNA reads TGTGCCAGCAGCCAAGCCGGGACAGGGGTCTCCTACGAGCAGTACTTC. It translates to CASSQAGTGVSYEQYF.

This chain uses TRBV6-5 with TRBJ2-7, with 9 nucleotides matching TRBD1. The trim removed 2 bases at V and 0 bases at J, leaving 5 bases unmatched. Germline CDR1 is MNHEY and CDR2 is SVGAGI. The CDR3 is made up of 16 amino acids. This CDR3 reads CASSYTRTGASYEQYF. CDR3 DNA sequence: TGTGCCAGCAGTTACACCAGGACAGGGGCCTCCTACGAGCAGTACTTC.

CDR3 nucleotides: TGTGCCAGCAGCAGGGGCGGGGATAACTATGGCTACACCTTC. This codes for CASSRGGDNYGYTF. The chain joins TRBV2 to TRBJ1-2; D might be TRBD1 (6 bases). The germline V gene encodes CDR1 SNHLY and CDR2 FYNNEI. The CDR3 runs 14 residues. The V end lost 6 bases, the J end lost 1 base, and 12 bases lay between the germline ends.

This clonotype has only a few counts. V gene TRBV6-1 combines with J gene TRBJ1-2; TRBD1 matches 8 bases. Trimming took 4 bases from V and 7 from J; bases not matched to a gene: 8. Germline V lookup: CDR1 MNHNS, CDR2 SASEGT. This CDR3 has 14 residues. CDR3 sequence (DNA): TGTGCCAGCAGTGGCCGGGACAGGTCGGGTGGCTACACCTTC. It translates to CASSGRDRSGGYTF.

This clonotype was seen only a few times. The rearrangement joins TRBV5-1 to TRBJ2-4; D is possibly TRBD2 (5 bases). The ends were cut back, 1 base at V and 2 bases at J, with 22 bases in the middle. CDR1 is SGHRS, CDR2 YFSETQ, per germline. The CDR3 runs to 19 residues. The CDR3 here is CASSLTVVKGSGTKNIQYF. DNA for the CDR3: TGCGCCAGCAGCTTGACCGTCGTCAAGGGATCGGGAACCAAAAACATTCAGTACTTC.

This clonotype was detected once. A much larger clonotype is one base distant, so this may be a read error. The CDR3 bases are TGTGCCAGCAGTGAACCCTACGAGCAGTACTTC. Translating gives CASSEPYEQYF. The chain is built from TRBV6-1 and TRBJ2-7; D is undetermined. Germline V lookup: CDR1 MNHNS, CDR2 SASEGT. The CDR3 length is 11 residues. V lost 2 bases, J lost 2 bases, and 1 base lay in between.

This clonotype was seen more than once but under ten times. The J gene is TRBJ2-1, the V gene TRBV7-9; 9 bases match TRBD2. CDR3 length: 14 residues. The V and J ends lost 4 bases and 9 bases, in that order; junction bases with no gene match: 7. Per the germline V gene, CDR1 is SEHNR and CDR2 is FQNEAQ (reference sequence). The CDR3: CASSSRLAASEQFF. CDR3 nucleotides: TGTGCCAGCAGCTCTCGACTAGCGGCCAGTGAGCAGTTCTTC.

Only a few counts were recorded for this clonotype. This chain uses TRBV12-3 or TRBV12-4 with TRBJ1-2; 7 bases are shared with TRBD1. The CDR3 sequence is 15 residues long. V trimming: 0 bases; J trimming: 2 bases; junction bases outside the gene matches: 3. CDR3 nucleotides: TGTGCCAGCAGTTTAGCTGTCAGGGGGAACTATGGCTACACCTTC. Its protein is CASSLAVRGNYGYTF.

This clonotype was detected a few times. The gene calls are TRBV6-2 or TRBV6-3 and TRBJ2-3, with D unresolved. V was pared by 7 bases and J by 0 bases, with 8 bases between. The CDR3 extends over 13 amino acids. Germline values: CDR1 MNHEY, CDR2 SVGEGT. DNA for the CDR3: TGTGCCAGCAATCACCCGAGCACAGATACGCAGTATTTT. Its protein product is CASNHPSTDTQYF.

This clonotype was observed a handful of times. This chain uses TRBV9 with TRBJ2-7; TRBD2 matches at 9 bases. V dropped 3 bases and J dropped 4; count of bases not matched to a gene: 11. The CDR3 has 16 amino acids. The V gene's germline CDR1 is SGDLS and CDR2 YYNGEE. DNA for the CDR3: TGTGCCAGCAGCGCTACATCCGGGACTAGCTCTTACGAGCAGTACTTC. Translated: CASSATSGTSSYEQYF.

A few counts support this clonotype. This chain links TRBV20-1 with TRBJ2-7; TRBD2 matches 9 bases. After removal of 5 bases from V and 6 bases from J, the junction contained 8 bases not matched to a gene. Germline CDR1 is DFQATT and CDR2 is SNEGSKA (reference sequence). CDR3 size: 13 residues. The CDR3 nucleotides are TGCAGTGCTCCCGGGAAGCGGGAGGCCGAGCAGTACTTC. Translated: CSAPGKREAEQYF.

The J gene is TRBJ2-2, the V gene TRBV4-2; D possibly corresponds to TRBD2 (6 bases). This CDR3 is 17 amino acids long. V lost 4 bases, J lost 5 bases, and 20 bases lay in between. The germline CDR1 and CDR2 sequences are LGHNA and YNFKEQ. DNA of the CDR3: TGTGCCAGCAGCCCTAGCCCACACGGACTAAGTACCGGGGAGCTGTTTTTT. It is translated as CASSPSPHGLSTGELFF.

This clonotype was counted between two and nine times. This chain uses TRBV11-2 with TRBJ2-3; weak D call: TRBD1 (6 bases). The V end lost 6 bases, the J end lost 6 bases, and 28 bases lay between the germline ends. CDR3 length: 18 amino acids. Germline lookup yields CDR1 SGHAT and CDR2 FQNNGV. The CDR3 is CASSYPGQGLSRLDTQYF. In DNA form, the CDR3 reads TGTGCCAGCAGTTACCCGGGACAAGGCCTTTCGCGGTTGGATACGCAGTATTTT.

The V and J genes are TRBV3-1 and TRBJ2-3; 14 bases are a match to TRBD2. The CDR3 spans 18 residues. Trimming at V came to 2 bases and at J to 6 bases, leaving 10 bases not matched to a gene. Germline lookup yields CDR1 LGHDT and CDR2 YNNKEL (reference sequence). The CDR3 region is CASSQSPGLAGGSDTQYF. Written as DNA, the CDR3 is TGTGCCAGCAGCCAAAGCCCCGGACTAGCGGGGGGCAGCGATACGCAGTATTTT.

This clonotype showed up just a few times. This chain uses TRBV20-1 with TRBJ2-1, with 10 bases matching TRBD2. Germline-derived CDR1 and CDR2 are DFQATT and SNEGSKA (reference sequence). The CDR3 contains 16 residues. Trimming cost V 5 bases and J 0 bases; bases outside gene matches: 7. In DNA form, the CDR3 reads TGCAGTGCTCGATACCCTAGCGGGAGCTCCTACAATGAGCAGTTCTTC. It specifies CSARYPSGSSYNEQFF.

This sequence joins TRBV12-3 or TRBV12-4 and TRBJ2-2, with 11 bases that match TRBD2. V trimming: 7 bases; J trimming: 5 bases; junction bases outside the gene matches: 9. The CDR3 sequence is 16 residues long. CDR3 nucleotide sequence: TGTGCCAGCATCAAAACGGGACTAGCGGAGACCGGGGAGCTGTTTTTT. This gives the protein CASIKTGLAETGELFF.

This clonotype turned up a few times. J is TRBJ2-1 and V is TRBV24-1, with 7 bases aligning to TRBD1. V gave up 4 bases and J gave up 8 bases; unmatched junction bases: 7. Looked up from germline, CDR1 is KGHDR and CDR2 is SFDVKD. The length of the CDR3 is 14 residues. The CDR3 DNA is TGTGCCACCAGTGACTACAGGGGTTTGGATGAGCAGTTCTTC. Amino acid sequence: CATSDYRGLDEQFF.

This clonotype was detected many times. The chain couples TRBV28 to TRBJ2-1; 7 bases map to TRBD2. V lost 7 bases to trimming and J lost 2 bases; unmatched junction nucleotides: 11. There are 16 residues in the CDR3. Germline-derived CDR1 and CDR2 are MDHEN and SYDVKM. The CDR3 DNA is TGTGCCAGCACCGCAAGGGACTACCGAACCTACAATGAGCAGTTCTTC. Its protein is CASTARDYRTYNEQFF.

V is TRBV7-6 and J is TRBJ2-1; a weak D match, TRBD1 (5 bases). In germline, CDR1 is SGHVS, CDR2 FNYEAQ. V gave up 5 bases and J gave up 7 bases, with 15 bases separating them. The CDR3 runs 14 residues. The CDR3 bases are TGTGCCAGCAGCCCCCTGGGGCCGAGTAATGAGCAGTTCTTC. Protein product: CASSPLGPSNEQFF.

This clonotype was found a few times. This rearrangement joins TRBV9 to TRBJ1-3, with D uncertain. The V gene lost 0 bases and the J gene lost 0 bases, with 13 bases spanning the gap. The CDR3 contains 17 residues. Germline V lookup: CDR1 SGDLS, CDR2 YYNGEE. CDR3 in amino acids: CASSVEAVGPSGNTIYF. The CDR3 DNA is TGTGCCAGCAGCGTAGAGGCGGTCGGACCCTCTGGAAACACCATATATTTT.

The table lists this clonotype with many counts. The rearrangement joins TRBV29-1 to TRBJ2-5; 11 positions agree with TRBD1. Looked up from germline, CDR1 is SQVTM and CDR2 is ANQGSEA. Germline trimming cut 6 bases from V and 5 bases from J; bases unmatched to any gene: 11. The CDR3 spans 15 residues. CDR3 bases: TGCAGCGTGGGTAGGGACAGGGGGAAGAAGGAGACCCAGTACTTC. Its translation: CSVGRDRGKKETQYF. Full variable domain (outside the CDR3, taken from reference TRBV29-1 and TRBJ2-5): SAVISQKPSRDICQRGTSLTIQCQVDSQVTMMFWYRQQPGQSLTLIATANQGSEATYESGFVIDKFPISRPNLTFSTLTVSNMSPEDSSIYLCSVGRDRGKKETQYFGPGTRLLVL.

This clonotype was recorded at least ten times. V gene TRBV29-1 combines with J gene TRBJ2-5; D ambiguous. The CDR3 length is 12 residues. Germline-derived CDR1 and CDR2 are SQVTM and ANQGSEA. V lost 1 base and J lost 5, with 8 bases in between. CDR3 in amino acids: CSVEALRETQYF. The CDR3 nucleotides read TGCAGCGTTGAAGCCCTTCGGGAGACCCAGTACTTC. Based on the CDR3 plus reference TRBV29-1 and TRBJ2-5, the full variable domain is SAVISQKPSRDICQRGTSLTIQCQVDSQVTMMFWYRQQPGQSLTLIATANQGSEATYESGFVIDKFPISRPNLTFSTLTVSNMSPEDSSIYLCSVEALRETQYFGPGTRLLVL.

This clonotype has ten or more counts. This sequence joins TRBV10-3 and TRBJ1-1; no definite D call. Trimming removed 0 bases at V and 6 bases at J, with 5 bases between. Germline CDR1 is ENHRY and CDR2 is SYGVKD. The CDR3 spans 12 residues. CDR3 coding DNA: TGTGCCATCAGTGAGTCCCATGCTGAAGCTTTCTTT. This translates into CAISESHAEAFF.

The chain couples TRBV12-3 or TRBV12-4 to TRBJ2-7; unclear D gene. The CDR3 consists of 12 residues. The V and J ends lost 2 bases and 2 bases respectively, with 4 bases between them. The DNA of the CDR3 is TGTGCCAGCAGTTTACATACCTACGAGCAGTACTTC. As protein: CASSLHTYEQYF.

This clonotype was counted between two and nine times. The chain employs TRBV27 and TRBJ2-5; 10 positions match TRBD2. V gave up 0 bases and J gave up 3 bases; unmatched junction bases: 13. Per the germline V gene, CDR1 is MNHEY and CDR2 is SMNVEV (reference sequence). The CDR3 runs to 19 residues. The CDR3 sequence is CASSLSSVPAGGYKETQYF. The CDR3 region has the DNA TGTGCCAGCAGTTTATCTTCTGTCCCAGCGGGAGGGTACAAAGAGACCCAGTACTTC.

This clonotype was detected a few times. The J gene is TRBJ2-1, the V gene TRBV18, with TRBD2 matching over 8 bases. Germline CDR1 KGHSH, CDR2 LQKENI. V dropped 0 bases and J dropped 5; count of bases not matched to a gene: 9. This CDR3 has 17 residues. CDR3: CASSPPASGGFDNEQFF. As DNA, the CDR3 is TGTGCCAGCTCACCACCGGCTTCGGGAGGGTTCGACAATGAGCAGTTCTTC.

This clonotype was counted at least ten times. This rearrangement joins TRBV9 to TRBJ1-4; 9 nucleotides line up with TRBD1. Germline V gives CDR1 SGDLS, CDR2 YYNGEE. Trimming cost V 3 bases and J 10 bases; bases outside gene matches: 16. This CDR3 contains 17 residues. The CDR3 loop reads CASSGPQGATEPGKLFF. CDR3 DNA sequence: TGTGCCAGCAGCGGGCCACAGGGGGCCACCGAACCCGGAAAACTGTTTTTT.

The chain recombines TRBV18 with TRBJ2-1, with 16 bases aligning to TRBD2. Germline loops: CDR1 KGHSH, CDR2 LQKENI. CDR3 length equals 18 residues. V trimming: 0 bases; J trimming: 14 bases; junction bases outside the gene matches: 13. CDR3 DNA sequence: TGTGCCAGCTCACCACCGGGACTAGCGGGGGGGCCATCGACCCGTGAGTTCTTC. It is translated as CASSPPGLAGGPSTREFF. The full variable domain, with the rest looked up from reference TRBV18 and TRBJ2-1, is NAGVMQNPRHLVRRRGQEARLRCSPMKGHSHVYWYRQLPEEGLKFMVYLQKENIIDESGMPKERFSAEFPKEGPSILRIQQVVRGDSAAYFCASSPPGLAGGPSTREFFGPGTRLTVL.

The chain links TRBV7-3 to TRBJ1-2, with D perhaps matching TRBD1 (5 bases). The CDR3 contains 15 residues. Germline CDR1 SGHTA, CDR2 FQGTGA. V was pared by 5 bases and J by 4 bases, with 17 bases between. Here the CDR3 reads CASSPTTDFGYGYTF. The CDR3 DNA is TGTGCCAGCAGCCCCACGACAGATTTTGGCTATGGCTACACCTTC. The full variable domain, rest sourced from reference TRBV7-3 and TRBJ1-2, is GAGVSQTPSNKVTEKGKYVELRCDPISGHTALYWYRQSLGQGPEFLIYFQGTGAADDSGLPNDRFFAVRPEGSVSTLKIQRTERGDSAVYLCASSPTTDFGYGYTFGSGTRLTVV.

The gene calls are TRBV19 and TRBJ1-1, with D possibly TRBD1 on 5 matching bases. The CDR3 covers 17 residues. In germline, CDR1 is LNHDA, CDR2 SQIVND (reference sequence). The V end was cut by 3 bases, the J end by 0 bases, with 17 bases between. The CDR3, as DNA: TGTGCCAGTAGTATGAATCTAATGAACAGGTTGAACACTGAAGCTTTCTTT. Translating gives CASSMNLMNRLNTEAFF.

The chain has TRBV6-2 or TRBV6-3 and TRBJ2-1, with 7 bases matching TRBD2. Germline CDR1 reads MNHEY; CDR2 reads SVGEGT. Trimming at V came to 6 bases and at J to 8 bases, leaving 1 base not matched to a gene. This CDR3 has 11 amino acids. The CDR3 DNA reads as TGTGCCAGCAGGGGGGGGGATGAGCAGTTCTTC. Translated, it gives CASRGGDEQFF.